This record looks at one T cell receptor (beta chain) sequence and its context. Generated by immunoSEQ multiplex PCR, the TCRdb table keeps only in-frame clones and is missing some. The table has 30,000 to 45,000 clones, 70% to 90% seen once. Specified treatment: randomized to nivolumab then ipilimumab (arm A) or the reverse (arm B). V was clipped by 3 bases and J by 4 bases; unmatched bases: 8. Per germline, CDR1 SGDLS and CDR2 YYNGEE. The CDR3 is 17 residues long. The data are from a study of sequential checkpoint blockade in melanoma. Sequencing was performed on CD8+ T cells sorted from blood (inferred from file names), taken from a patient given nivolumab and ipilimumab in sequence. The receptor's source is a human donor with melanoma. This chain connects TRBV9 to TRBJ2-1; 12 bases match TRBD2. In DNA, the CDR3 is TGTGCCAGCAGCGGTTCCTGGACTAGCGGGGATTACAATGAGCAGTTCTTC. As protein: CASSGSWTSGDYNEQFF.